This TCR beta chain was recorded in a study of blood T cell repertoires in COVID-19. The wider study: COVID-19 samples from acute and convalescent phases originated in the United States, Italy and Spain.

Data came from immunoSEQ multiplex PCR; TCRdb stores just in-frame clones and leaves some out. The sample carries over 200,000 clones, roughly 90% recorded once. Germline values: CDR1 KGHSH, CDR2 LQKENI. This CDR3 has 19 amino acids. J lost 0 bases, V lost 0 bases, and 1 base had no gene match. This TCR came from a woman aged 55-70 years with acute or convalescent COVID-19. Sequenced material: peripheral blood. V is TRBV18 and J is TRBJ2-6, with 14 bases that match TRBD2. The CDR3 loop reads CASSPPGLAGVSGANVLTF. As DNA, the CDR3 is TGTGCCAGCTCACCACCGGGACTAGCGGGAGTCTCTGGGGCCAACGTCCTGACTTTC.